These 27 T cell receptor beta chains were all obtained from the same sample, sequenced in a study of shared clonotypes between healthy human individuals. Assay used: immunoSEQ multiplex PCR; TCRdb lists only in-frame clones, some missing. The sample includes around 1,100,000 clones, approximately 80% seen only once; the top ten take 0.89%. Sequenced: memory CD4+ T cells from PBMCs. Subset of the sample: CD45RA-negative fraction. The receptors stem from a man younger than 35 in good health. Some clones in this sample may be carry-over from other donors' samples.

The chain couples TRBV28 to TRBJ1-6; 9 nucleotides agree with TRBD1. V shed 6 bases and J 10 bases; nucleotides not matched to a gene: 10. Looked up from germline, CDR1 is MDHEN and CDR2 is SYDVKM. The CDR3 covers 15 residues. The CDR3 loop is CASRSPGDRDSPLHF. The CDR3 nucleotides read TGTGCCAGCAGATCCCCCGGGGACAGGGACTCACCCCTCCACTTT.

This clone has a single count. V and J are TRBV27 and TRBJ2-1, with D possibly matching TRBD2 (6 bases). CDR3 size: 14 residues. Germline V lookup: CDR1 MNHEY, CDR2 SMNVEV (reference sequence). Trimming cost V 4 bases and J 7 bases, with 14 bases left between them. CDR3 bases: TGTGCCAGCAGTTCCCAGAACCGGGGGAATGAGCAGTTCTTC. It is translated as CASSSQNRGNEQFF.

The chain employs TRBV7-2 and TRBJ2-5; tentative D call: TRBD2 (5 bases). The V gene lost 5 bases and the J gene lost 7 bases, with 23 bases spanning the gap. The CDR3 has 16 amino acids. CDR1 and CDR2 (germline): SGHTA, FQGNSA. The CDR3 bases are TGTGCCAGCAGCGGCATCTCCGGGCTCCACGCGGGGACCCAGTACTTC. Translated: CASSGISGLHAGTQYF.

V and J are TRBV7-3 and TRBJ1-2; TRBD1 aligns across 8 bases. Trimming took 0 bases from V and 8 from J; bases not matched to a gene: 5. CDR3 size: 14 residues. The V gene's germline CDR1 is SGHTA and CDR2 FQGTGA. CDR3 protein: CASSLTGRGLGYTF. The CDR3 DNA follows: TGTGCCAGCAGCTTAACGGGCAGGGGGCTCGGCTACACCTTC.

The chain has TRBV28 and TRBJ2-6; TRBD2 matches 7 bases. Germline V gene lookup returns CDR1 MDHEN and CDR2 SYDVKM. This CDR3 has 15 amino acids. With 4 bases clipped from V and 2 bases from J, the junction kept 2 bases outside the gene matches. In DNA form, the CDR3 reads TGTGCCAGCAGTTCTGGGAGGGCTGGGGCCAACGTCCTGACTTTC. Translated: CASSSGRAGANVLTF.

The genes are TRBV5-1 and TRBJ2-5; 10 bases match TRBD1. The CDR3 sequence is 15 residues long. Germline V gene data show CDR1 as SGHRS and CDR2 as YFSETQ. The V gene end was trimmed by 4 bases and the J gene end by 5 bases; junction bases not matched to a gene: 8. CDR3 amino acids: CASSQGQGGRETQYF. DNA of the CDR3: TGCGCCAGCAGCCAAGGACAGGGGGGTAGGGAGACCCAGTACTTC.

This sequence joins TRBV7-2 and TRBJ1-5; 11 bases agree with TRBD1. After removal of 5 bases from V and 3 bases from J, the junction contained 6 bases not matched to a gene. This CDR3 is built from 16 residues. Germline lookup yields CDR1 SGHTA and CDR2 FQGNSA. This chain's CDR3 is CASSKDRGLVNQPQHF. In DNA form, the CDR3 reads TGTGCCAGCAGCAAGGACAGGGGGCTGGTCAATCAGCCCCAGCATTTT.

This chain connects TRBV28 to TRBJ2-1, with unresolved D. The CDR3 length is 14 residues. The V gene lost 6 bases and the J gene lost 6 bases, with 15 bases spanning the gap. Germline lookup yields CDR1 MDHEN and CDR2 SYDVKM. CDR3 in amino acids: CASSVPGSTNEQFF. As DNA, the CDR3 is TGTGCCAGCAGCGTCCCCGGATCGACCAATGAGCAGTTCTTC.

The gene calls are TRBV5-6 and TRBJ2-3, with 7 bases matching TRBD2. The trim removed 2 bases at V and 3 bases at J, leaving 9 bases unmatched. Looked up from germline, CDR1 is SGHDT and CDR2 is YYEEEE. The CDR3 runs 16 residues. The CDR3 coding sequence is TGTGCCAGCAGCTTTGGGCCTAGCGGAAAAACAGATACGCAGTATTTT. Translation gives CASSFGPSGKTDTQYF.

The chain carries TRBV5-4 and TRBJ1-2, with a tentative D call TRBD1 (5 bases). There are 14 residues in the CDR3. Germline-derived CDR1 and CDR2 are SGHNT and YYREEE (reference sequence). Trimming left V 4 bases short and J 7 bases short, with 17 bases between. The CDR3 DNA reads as TGTGCCAGCAGCCGGGACCGTGAAGAGGGTGGCTACACCTTC. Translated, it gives CASSRDREEGGYTF.

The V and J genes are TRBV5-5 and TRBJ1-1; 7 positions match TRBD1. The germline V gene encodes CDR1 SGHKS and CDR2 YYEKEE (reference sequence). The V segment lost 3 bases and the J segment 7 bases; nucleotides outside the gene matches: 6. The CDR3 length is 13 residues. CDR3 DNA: TGTGCCAGCAGCTCGAGACAGGGAAATGAAGCTTTCTTT. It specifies CASSSRQGNEAFF.

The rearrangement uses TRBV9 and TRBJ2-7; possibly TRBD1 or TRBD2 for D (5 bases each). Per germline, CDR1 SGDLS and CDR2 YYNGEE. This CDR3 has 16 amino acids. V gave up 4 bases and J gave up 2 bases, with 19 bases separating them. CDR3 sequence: CASSPHLWGNTYEQYF. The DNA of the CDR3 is TGTGCCAGCAGCCCTCATTTGTGGGGGAACACCTACGAGCAGTACTTC. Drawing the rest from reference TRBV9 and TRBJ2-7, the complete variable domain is DSGVTQTPKHLITATGQRVTLRCSPRSGDLSVYWYQQSLDQGLQFLIQYYNGEERAKGNILERFSAQQFPDLHSELNLSSLELGDSALYFCASSPHLWGNTYEQYFGPGTRLTVT.

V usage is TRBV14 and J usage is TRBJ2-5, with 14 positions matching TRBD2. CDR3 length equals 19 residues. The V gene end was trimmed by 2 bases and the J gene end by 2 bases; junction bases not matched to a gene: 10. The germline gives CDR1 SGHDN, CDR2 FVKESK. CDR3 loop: CASSQPLLGLAGVQETQYF. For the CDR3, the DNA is TGTGCCAGCAGCCAACCACTTCTGGGACTAGCGGGGGTACAAGAGACCCAGTACTTC.

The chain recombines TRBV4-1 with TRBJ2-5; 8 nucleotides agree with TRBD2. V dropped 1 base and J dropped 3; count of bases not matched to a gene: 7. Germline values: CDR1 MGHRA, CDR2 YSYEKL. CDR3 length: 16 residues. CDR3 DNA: TGCGCCAGCAGCCAAGGGGGAACTAGCGGAGAAGAGACCCAGTACTTC. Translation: CASSQGGTSGEETQYF.

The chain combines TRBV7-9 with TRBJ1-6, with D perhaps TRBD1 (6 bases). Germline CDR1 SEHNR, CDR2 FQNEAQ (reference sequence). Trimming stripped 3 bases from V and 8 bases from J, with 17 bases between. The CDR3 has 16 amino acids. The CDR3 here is CASSFSSQGRDSPLHF. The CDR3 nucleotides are TGTGCCAGCAGCTTCTCATCCCAGGGGAGAGATTCACCCCTCCACTTT.

CDR3 in amino acids: CASSYAGTGGTGELFF. CDR3 DNA sequence: TGTGCCAGCAGTTACGCGGGGACAGGGGGTACCGGGGAGCTGTTTTTT. V usage is TRBV6-6 and J usage is TRBJ2-2; TRBD1 matches at 11 bases. The CDR3 covers 16 residues. The V gene end was trimmed by 2 bases and the J gene end by 5 bases; junction bases not matched to a gene: 4. CDR1 is MNHNY, CDR2 SVGAGI, per germline (reference sequence).

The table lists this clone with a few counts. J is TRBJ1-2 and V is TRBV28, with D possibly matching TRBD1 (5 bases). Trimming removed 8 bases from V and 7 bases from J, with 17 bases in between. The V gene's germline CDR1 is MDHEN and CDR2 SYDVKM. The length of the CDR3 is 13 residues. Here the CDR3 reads CASGADRRAGYTF. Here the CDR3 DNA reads TGTGCCAGCGGGGCAGACCGGCGGGCTGGCTACACCTTC.

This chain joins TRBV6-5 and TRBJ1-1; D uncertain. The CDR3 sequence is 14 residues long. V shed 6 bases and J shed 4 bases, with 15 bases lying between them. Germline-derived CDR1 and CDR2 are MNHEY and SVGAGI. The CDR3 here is CASSAPGAVTEAFF. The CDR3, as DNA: TGTGCCAGCAGCGCTCCGGGAGCGGTCACTGAAGCTTTCTTT.

The CDR3 region is CASSIEGDYYGYTF. In DNA form, the CDR3 reads TGCGCCAGCAGTATTGAGGGGGATTACTATGGCTACACCTTC. V and J are TRBV5-1 and TRBJ1-2; D possibly corresponds to TRBD1 (6 bases). V was cut by 5 bases and J by 3 bases, with 14 bases left in between. The germline V gene encodes CDR1 SGHRS and CDR2 YFSETQ. This CDR3 is built from 14 residues. The full variable domain, rest sourced from reference TRBV5-1 and TRBJ1-2, is KAGVTQTPRYLIKTRGQQVTLSCSPISGHRSVSWYQQTPGQGLQFLFEYFSETQRNKGNFPGRFSGRQFSNSRSEMNVSTLELGDSALYLCASSIEGDYYGYTFGSGTRLTVV.

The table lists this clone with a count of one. The CDR3 loop reads CASSLGNGRWTDTQYF. DNA of the CDR3: TGCGCCAGCAGCTTGGGGAACGGACGGTGGACAGATACGCAGTATTTT. The rearrangement uses TRBV5-1 and TRBJ2-3; unclear D gene. With 0 bases removed from V and 3 bases from J, the gap between germline ends came to 14 bases. Per the germline V gene, CDR1 is SGHRS and CDR2 is YFSETQ. This CDR3 has 16 amino acids.

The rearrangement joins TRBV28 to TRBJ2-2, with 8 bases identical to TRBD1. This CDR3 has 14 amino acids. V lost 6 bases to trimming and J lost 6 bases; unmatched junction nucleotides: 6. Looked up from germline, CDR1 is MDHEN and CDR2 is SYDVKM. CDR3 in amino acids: CASRETGVAGELFF. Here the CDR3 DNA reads TGTGCCAGCAGGGAGACAGGGGTGGCCGGGGAGCTGTTTTTT.

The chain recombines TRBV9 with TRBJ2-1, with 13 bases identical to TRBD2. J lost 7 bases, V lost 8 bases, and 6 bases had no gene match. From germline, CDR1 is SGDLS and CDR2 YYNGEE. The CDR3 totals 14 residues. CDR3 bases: TGTGCCAGGAGACTAGCGGGAGGTTGGAATGAGCAGTTCTTC. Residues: CARRLAGGWNEQFF.

The CDR3 reads CASSLDRGLQETQYF. CDR3 DNA sequence: TGTGCCAGCAGCCTGGATCGGGGCCTTCAAGAGACCCAGTACTTC. This sequence joins TRBV7-6 and TRBJ2-5; D may match TRBD1 or TRBD2 (5 bases each). CDR3 length equals 15 residues. CDR1 is SGHVS, CDR2 FNYEAQ, per germline. V lost 5 bases to trimming and J lost 2 bases, with 15 bases between them.

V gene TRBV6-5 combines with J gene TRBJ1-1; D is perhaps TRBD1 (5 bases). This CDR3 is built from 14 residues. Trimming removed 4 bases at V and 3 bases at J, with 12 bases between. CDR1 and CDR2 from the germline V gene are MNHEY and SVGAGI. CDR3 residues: CASSSRVDDTEAFF. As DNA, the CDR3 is TGTGCCAGCAGTTCCAGGGTGGACGACACTGAAGCTTTCTTT.

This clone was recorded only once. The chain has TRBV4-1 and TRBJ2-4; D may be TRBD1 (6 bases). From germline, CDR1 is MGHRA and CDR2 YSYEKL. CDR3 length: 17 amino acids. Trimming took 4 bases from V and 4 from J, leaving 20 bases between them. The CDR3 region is CASSLPGRERGKNIQYF. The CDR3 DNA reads TGCGCCAGCAGCCTCCCCGGCAGAGAGAGGGGGAAAAACATTCAGTACTTC.

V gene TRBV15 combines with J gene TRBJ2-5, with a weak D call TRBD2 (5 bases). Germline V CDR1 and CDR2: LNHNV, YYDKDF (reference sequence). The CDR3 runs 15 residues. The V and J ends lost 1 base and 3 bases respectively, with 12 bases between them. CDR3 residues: CATSRGGRLKETQYF. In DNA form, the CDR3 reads TGTGCCACCAGCAGAGGAGGCAGACTAAAAGAGACCCAGTACTTC.

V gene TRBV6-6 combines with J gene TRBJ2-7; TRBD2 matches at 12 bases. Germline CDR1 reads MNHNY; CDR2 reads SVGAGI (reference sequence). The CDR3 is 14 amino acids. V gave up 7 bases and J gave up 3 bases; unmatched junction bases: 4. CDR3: CASTRLAGVYEQYF. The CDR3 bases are TGTGCCAGCACAAGACTAGCGGGAGTCTACGAGCAGTACTTC.